This entry lists 4 T cell receptor beta chains sequenced from one sample in a study of siplizumab effects on memory and regulatory T cells. TCRdb keeps only in-frame clones here, not all; method: immunoSEQ multiplex PCR. The profile shows 87,000 or so clones, approximately 93% of them singletons. Sequencing input: non-Treg CD4+ T cells sorted from blood. These receptor sequences come from a human donor in good health.

This chain connects TRBV11-3 to TRBJ2-1; TRBD2 matches at 7 bases. CDR3 size: 13 residues. With V trimmed by 1 base and J by 7 bases, 1 base remained unmatched. Germline CDR1 and CDR2: SGHNT and YENEEA. The CDR3 DNA sequence: TGTGCCAGCAGCTTAGTCGGGGGGAATGAGCAGTTCTTC. Protein sequence: CASSLVGGNEQFF.

The J gene is TRBJ1-4, the V gene TRBV29-1; TRBD1 matches at 12 bases. Germline values: CDR1 SQVTM, CDR2 ANQGSEA. The CDR3 length is 15 residues. The J segment lost 0 bases and the V segment lost 4 bases, leaving 0 bases of the junction unmatched. The chain's CDR3 is CSVGDRGPTNEKLFF. The CDR3 DNA sequence: TGCAGCGTTGGGGACAGGGGGCCAACTAATGAAAAACTGTTTTTT. The complete variable domain, with remaining parts taken from reference TRBV29-1 and TRBJ1-4, reads SAVISQKPSRDICQRGTSLTIQCQVDSQVTMMFWYRQQPGQSLTLIATANQGSEATYESGFVIDKFPISRPNLTFSTLTVSNMSPEDSSIYLCSVGDRGPTNEKLFFGSGTQLSVL.

This clone has just one count. The chain couples TRBV4-1 to TRBJ2-7, with unresolved D. This CDR3 contains 14 residues. Germline CDR1 and CDR2: MGHRA and YSYEKL. V was clipped by 5 bases and J by 7 bases, with 18 bases between them. The CDR3 DNA reads as TGCGCCAGCAGCTCCCCCCAGGCCTCTGAAGAGCAGTACTTC. It yields the protein CASSSPQASEEQYF.

With regard to this clone: The sample has other DNA sequences that encode this CDR3 too. The gene calls are TRBV7-9 and TRBJ1-5, with unresolved D. In germline, CDR1 is SEHNR, CDR2 FQNEAQ (reference sequence). This CDR3 is 15 amino acids long. V was cut by 5 bases and J by 2 bases, with 13 bases left in between. The CDR3 DNA reads as TGTGCCAGCAGCCCCACGGGCGGTGGCAATCAGCCCCAGCATTTT. Protein product: CASSPTGGGNQPQHF.